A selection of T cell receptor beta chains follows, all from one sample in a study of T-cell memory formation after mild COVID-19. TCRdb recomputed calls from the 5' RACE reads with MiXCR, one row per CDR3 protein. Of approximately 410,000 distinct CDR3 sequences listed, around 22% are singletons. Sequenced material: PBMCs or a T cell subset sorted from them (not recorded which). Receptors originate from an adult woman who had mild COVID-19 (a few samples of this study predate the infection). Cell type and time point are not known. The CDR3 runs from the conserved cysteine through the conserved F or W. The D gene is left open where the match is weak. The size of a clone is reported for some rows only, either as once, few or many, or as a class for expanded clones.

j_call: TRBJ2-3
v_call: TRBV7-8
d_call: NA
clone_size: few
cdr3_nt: TGTGCCAGCAGCACTAGGACGGCCGTCACAGATACGCAGTATTTT
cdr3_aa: CASSTRTAVTDTQYF

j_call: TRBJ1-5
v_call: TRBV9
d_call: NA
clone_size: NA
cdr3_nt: TGTGCCAGCAGCGTAGGGGTCTATGGCAATCAGCCCCAGCATTTT
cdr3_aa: CASSVGVYGNQPQHF

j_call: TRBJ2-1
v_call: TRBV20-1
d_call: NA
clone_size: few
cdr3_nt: TGCAGTGCCTCGACTGCATCCTACAATGAGCAGTTCTTC
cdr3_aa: CSASTASYNEQFF

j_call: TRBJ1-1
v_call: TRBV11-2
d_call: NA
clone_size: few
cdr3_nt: TGTGCCAGCAGCAAATTCTCGGGGAACACTGAAGCTTTCTTT
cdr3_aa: CASSKFSGNTEAFF

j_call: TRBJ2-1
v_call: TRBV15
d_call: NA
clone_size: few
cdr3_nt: TGTGCCACCAGCAGACCGCGGTCCCCCTCCGGGCCCCAAATCCGGTTCTTC
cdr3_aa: CATSRPRSPSGPQIRFF

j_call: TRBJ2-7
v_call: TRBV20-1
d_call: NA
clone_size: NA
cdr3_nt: TGCAGTGCCATCGACAGAGCCTACGAGCAGTACTTC
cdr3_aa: CSAIDRAYEQYF

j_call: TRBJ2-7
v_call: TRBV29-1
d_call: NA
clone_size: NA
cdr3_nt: TGCACGGGAGTAGGTCACCCCTACGAGCAGTACTTC
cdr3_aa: CTGVGHPYEQYF

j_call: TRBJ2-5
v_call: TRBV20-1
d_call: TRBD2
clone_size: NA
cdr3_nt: TGCAGTGCTCCATCGAAACTAGCGGGAGGGAGGGACCAGTACTTC
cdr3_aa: CSAPSKLAGGRDQYF

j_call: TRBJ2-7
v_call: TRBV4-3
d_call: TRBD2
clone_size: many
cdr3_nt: TGCGCCAGCAGCCAAGGGGGGGGCTACGAGCAGTACTTC
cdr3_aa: CASSQGGGYEQYF

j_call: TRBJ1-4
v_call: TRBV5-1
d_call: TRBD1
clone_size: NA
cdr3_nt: TGCGCCAGCAGCCAATACTCGACAGGGGCCGAAAAACTGTTTTTT
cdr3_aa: CASSQYSTGAEKLFF

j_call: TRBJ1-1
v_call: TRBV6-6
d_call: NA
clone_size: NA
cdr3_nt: TGTGCCAGCAGTCCCCAAAGGACTGAAGCTTTCTTT
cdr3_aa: CASSPQRTEAFF

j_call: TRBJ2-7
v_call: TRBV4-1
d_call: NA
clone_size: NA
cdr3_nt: TGCGCCAGCAGCCAAGATCCCCAGGGGATATATTACGAGCAGTACTTC
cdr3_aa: CASSQDPQGIYYEQYF

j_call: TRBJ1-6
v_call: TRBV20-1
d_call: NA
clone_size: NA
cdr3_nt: TGCAGTGCTAGTACCGGATACAGGTCCTATAATTCACCCCTCCACTTT
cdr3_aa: CSASTGYRSYNSPLHF

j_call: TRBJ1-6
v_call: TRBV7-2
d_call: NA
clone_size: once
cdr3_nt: TGTGCCAGCAGCTTAGCCAGGAGCCCTAATTCACCCCTCCACTTT
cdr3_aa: CASSLARSPNSPLHF

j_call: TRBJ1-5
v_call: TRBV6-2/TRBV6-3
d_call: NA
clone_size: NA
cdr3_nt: TGTGCCAGCAGTTCTGCCGACCTGGGGAGACTTAGCAATCAGCCCCAGCATTTT
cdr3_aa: CASSSADLGRLSNQPQHF

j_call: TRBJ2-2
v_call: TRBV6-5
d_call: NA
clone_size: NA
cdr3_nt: TGTGCCAGCAGTTTGCGAGAAAACACCGGGGAGCTGTTTTTT
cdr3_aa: CASSLRENTGELFF

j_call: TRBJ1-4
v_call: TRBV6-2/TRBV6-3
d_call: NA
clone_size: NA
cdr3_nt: TGTGCCAGCAGTACAACAGGGCAGAATGAAAAACTGTTTTTT
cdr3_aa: CASSTTGQNEKLFF

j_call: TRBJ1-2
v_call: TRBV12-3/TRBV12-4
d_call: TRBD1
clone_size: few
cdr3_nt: TGTGCCAGCGGATCCGGGACAGGTGGCTACACCTTC
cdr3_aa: CASGSGTGGYTF

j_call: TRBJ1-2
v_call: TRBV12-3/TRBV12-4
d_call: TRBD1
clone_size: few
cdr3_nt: TGTGCCAGCAGTTCCGGGACAGGGTGGGAGTATGGCTACACCTTC
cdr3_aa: CASSSGTGWEYGYTF

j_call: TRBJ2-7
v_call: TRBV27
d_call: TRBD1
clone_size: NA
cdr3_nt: TGTGCCAGCAGTTCCCAGGGACAGGGAGCACTCCTCGAGCAGTACTTC
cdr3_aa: CASSSQGQGALLEQYF

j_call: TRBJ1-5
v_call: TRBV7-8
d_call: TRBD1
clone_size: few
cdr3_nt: TGTGCCAGCAGCTCAGCCGACAGGGGCGCACCTCGGCCCCAGCATTTT
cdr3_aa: CASSSADRGAPRPQHF

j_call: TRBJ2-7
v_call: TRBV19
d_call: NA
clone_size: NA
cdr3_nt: TGTGCCAGTAGTATAGAGTTAACGGTATCCTACGAGCAGTACTTC
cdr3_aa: CASSIELTVSYEQYF

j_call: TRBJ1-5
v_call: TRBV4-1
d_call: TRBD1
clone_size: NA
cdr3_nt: TGCGCCAGCAGCCCCGAGGACAGGTCTCTGCCCCAGCATTTT
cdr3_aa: CASSPEDRSLPQHF

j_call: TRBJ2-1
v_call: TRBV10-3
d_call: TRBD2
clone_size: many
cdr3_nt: TGTGCCATCAGCCCCGGACTAGCGGGGGGCCACAATGAGCAGTTCTTC
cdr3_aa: CAISPGLAGGHNEQFF

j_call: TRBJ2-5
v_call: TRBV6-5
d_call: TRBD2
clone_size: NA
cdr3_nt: TGTGCCAGCAGTCCCGGTTTAGCGGGGCTCTGGGAGACCCAGTACTTC
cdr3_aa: CASSPGLAGLWETQYF

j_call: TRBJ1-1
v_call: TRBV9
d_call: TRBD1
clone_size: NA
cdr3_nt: TGTGCCAGCAGCGTAGTTGGGACAGACGAAGCTTTCTTT
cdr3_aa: CASSVVGTDEAFF

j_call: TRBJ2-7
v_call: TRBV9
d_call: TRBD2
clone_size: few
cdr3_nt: TGTGCCAGCAGCGTGACTAGCGGGAGCCTCGAGCAGTACTTC
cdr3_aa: CASSVTSGSLEQYF